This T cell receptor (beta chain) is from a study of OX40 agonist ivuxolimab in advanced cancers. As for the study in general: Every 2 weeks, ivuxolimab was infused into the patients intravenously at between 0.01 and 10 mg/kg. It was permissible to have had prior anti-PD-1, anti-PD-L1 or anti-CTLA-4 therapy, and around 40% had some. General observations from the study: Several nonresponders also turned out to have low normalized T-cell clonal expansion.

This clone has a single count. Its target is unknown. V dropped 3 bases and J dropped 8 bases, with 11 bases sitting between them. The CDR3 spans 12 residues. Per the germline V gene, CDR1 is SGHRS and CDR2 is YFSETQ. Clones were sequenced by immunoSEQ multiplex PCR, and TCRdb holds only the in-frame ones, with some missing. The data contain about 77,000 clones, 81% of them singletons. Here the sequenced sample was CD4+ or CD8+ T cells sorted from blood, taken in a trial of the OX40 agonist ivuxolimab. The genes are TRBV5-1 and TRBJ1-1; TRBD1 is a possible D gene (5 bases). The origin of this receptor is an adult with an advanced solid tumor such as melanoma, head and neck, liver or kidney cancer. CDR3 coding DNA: TGCGCCAGCAGCTGGGACGGCATAGAAGCTTTCTTT. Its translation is CASSWDGIEAFF.